The 5 T cell receptor beta chains in this list originate from one sample, sequenced in a study of early T cells in non-severe SARS-CoV-2 infection. TCRdb re-called the 5' RACE reads through MiXCR, storing one row per CDR3 protein. The data contain tens of thousands of distinct CDR3 sequences, more than 10% of them singletons. The sample taken for sequencing was whole blood. The receptors shown here come from an adult who was a healthcare worker with PCR-confirmed SARS-CoV-2 infection or an uninfected control (not recorded which).

Notes on this clonotype: A clone one base away is much larger, so this may be a read error. The conserved closing phenylalanine or tryptophan is absent in this CDR3, likely reflecting a read error. V gene TRBV11-2 combines with J gene TRBJ1-6; TRBD1 aligns across 9 bases. This CDR3 is built from 17 residues. Germline CDR1 and CDR2: SGHAT and FQNNGV. The V segment lost 3 bases and the J segment 6 bases; nucleotides outside the gene matches: 9. As DNA, the CDR3 is TGTGCCAGCAGCTTGTCTTTTCTGGACAGGGGTAATTCACCCCTCCACCTT. Amino acids: CASSLSFLDRGNSPLHL.

The rearrangement joins TRBV6-1 to TRBJ2-2; 10 bases map to TRBD2. Germline loops: CDR1 MNHNS, CDR2 SASEGT. The CDR3 contains 15 residues. V was clipped by 4 bases and J by 3 bases; unmatched bases: 2. The CDR3 DNA is TGTGCCAGCAGTGCGAGCGGGGGGGACACCGGGGAGCTGTTTTTT. As protein: CASSASGGDTGELFF.

The table lists this clonotype with many counts. The CDR3 reads CSVDEGYYGYTF. The CDR3 DNA reads as TGCAGCGTTGATGAGGGGTACTATGGCTACACCTTC. The rearrangement links TRBV29-1 to TRBJ1-2; tentative D call: TRBD1 (5 bases). The CDR3 totals 12 residues. CDR1 is SQVTM, CDR2 ANQGSEA, per germline. V was pared by 3 bases and J by 3 bases, with 8 bases between.

In this sample, this clonotype turned up a few times. The chain joins TRBV7-9 to TRBJ2-2; 7 bases align to TRBD1. The CDR3 is made up of 14 amino acids. In germline, CDR1 is SEHNR, CDR2 FQNEAQ (reference sequence). With 5 bases clipped from V and 5 bases from J, the junction kept 5 bases outside the gene matches. The CDR3 coding sequence is TGTGCCAGCAGCCTAGTGACAGGGACCGGGGAGCTGTTTTTT. Translated, it gives CASSLVTGTGELFF.

This clonotype was counted at least ten times. V gene TRBV19 combines with J gene TRBJ1-1, with D perhaps matching TRBD1 (5 bases). The CDR3 consists of 13 residues. Looked up from germline, CDR1 is LNHDA and CDR2 is SQIVND (reference sequence). The V gene lost 9 bases and the J gene lost 2 bases, with 13 bases spanning the gap. DNA for the CDR3: TGTGCCAGCCAGGTTGGGGCTAACACTGAAGCTTTCTTT. Protein: CASQVGANTEAFF.